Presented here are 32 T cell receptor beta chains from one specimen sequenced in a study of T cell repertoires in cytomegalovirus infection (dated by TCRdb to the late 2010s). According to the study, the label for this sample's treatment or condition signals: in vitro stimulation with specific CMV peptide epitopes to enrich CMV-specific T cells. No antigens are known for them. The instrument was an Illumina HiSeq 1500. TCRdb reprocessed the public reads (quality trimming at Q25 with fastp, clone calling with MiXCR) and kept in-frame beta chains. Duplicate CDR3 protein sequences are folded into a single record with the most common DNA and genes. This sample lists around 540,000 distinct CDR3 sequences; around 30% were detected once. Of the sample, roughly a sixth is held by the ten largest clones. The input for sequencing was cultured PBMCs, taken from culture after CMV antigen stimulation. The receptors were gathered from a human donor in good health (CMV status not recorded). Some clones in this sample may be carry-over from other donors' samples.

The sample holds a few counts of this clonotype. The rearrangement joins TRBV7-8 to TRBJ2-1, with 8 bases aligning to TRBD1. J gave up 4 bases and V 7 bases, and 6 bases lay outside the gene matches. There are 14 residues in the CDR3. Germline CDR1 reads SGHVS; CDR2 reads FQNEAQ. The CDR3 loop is CASNPTGAYNEQFF. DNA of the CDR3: TGTGCCAGCAACCCGACAGGGGCTTACAATGAGCAGTTCTTC. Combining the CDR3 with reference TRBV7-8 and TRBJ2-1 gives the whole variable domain GAGVSQSPRYKVAKRGQDVALRCDPISGHVSLFWYQQALGQGPEFLTYFQNEAQLDKSGLPSDRFFAERPEGSVSTLKIQRTQQEDSAVYLCASNPTGAYNEQFFGPGTRLTVL.

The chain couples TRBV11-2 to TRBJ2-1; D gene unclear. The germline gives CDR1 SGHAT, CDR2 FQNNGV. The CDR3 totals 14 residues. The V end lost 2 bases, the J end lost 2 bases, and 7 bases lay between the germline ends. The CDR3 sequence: CASSLTRAYNEQFF. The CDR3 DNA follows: TGTGCCAGCAGCTTAACTCGGGCCTACAATGAGCAGTTCTTC.

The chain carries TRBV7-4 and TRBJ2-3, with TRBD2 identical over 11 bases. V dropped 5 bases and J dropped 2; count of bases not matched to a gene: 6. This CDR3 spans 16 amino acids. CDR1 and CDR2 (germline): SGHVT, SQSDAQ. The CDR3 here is CASSPLAGGITDTQYF. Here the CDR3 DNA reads TGTGCCAGCAGCCCCTTAGCGGGAGGGATCACAGATACGCAGTATTTT.

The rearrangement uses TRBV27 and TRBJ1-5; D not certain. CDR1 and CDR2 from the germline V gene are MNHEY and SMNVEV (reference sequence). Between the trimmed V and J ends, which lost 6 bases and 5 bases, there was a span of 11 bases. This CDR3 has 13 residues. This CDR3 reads CASSPRLYQPQHF. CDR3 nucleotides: TGTGCCAGCAGCCCCCGGCTGTATCAGCCCCAGCATTTT.

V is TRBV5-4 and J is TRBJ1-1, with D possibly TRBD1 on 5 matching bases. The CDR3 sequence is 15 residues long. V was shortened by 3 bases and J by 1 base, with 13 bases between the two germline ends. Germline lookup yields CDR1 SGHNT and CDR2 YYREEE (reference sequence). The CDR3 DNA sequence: TGTGCCAGCAGCTGGGGGTCCAGGGCGAACACTGAAGCTTTCTTT. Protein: CASSWGSRANTEAFF.

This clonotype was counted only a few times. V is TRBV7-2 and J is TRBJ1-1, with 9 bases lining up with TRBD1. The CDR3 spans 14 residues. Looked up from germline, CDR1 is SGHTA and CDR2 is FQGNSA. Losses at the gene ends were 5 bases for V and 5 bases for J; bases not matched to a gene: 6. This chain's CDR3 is CASSPGQGWTEAFF. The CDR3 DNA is TGTGCCAGCAGCCCCGGACAGGGGTGGACTGAAGCTTTCTTT.

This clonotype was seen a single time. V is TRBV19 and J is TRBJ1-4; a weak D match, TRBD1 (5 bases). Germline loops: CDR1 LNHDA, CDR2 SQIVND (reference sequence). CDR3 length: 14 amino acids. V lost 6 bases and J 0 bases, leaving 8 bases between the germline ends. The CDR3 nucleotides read TGTGCCAGTAGGGGGGAAGCAACTAATGAAAAACTGTTTTTT. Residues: CASRGEATNEKLFF.

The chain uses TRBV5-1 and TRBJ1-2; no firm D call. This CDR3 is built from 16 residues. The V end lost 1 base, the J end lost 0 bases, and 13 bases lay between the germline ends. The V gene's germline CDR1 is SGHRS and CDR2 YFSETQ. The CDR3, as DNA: TGCGCCAGCAGCTTGACTTTGAGGGCTACTAACTATGGCTACACCTTC. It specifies CASSLTLRATNYGYTF.

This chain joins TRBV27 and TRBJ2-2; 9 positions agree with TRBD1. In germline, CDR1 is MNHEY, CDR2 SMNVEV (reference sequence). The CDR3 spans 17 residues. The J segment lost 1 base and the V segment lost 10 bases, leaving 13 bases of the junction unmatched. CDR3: CATHDRDRALNTGELFF. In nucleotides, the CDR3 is TGTGCCACCCACGACCGGGACAGGGCGCTGAACACCGGGGAGCTGTTTTTT.

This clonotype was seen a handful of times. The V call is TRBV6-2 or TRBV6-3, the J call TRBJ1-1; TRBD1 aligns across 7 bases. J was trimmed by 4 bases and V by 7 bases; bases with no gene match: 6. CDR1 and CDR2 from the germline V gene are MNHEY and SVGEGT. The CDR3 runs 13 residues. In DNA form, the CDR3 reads TGTGCCAGCACCACAGGGGCTTCCACTGAAGCTTTCTTT. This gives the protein CASTTGASTEAFF.

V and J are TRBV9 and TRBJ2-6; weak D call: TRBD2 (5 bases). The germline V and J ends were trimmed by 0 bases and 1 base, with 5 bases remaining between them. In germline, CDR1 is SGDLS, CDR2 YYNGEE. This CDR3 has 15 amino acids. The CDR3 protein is CASSVAGSGANVLTF. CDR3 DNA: TGTGCCAGCAGCGTAGCGGGGTCTGGGGCCAACGTCCTGACTTTC.

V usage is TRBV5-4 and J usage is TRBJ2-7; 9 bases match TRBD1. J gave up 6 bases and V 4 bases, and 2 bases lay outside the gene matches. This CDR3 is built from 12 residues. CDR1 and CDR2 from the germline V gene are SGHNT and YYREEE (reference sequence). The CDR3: CASSVDRGEQYF. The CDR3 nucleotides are TGTGCCAGCAGCGTGGACAGGGGCGAGCAGTACTTC.

CDR3 protein: CASSFWGNAGNTIYF. In DNA, the CDR3 is TGTGCCAGCAGTTTTTGGGGGAACGCTGGAAACACCATATATTTT. The V and J genes are TRBV12-3 or TRBV12-4 and TRBJ1-3; TRBD1 is a possible D gene (5 bases). With 3 bases removed from V and 2 bases from J, the gap between germline ends came to 11 bases. CDR3 length equals 15 residues.

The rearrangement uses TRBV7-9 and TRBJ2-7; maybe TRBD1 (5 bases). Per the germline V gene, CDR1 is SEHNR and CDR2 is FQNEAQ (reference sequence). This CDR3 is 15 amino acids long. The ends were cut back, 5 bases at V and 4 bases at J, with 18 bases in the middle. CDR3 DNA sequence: TGTGCCAGCAGCCCAGACAGCTCTAAGGGATACGAGCAGTACGTC. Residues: CASSPDSSKGYEQYV.

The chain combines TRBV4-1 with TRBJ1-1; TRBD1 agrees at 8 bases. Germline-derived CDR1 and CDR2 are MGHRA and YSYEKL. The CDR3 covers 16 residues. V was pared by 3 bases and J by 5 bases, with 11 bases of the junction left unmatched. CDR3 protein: CASSQFRDRGTTEAFF. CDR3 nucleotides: TGCGCCAGCAGCCAGTTCCGAGACAGGGGCACGACTGAAGCTTTCTTT.

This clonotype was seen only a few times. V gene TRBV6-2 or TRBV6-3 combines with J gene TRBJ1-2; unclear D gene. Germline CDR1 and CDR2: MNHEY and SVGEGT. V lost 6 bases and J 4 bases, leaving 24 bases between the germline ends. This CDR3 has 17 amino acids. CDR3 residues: CASSSTTPPALPYGYTF. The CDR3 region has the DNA TGTGCCAGCAGCTCCACTACTCCCCCGGCCCTCCCCTATGGCTACACCTTC.

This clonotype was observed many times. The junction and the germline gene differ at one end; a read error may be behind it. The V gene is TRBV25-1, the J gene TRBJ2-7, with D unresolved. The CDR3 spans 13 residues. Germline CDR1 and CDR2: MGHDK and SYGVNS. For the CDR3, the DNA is TGTGCCAGCAGTGAACGCGGCTCACTCAGGCAAGCCTTC. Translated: CASSERGSLRQAF.

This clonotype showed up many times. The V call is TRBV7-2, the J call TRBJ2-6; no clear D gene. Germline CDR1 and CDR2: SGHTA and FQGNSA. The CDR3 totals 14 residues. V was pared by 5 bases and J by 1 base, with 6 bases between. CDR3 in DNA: TGTGCCAGCAGCGTAGGTTCTGGGGCCAACGTCCTGACTTTC. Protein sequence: CASSVGSGANVLTF.

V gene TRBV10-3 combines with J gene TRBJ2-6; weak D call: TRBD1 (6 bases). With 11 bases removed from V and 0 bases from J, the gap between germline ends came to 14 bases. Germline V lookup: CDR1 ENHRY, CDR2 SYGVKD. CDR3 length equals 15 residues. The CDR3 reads CAHTEGVSGANVLTF. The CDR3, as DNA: TGTGCCCACACTGAGGGGGTCTCTGGGGCCAACGTCCTGACTTTC.

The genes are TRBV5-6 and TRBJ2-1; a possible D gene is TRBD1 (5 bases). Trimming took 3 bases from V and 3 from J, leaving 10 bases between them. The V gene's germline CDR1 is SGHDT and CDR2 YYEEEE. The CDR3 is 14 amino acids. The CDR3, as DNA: TGTGCCAGCAGCTGGATTGACAGCTACAATGAGCAGTTCTTC. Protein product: CASSWIDSYNEQFF.

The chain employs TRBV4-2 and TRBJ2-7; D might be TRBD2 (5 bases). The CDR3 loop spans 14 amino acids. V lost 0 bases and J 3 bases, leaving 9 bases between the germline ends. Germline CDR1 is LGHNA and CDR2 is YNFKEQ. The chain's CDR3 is CASSQDLGGYEQYF. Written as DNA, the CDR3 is TGTGCCAGCAGCCAAGATCTAGGAGGCTACGAGCAGTACTTC.

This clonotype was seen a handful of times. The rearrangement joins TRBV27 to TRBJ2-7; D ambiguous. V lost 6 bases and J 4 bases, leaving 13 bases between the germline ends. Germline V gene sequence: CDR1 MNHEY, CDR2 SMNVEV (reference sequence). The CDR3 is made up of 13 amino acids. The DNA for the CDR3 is TGTGCCAGCAGCCTCAAGGTTGGGTACGAGCAGTACGTC. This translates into CASSLKVGYEQYV.

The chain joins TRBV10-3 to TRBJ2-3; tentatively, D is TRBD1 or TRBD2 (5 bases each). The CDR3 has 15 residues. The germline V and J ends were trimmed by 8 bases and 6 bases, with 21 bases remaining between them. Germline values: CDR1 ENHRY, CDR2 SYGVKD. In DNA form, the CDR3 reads TGTGCCATCTCCCTGGGGGTTGGTACATGGGATACGCAGTATTTT. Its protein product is CAISLGVGTWDTQYF.

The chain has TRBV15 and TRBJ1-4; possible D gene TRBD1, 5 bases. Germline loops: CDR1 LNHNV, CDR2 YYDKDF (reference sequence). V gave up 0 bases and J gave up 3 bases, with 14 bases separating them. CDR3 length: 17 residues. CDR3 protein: CATSRELPRAPNEKLFF. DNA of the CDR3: TGTGCCACCAGCAGAGAACTTCCCAGGGCTCCTAATGAAAAACTGTTTTTT.

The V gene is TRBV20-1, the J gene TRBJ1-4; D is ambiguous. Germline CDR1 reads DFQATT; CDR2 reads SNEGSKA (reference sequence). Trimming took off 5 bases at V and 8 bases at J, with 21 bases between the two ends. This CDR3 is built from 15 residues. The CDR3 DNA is TGCAGTGCTCCCCAACAACCAGCATTTGGCGAAAAACTGTTTTTT. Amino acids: CSAPQQPAFGEKLFF.

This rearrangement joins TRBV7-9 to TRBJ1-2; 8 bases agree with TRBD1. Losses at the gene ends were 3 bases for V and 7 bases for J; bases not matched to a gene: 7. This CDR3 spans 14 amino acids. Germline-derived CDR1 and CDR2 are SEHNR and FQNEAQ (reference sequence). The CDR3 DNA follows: TGTGCCAGCAGCTTCGGACAGGGCCTGGGTGGCTACACCTTC. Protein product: CASSFGQGLGGYTF.

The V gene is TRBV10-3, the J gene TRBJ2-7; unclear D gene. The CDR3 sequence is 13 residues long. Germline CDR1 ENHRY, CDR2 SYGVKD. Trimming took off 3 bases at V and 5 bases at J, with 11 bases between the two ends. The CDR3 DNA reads TGTGCCATCAGTGAAAATAGGTGGGACGAGCAGTACTTC. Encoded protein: CAISENRWDEQYF.

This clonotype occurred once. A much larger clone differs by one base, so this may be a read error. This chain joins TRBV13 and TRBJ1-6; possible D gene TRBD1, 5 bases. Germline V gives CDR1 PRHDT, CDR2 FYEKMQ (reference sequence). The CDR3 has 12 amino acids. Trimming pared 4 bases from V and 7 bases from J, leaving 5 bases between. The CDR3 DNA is TGTGCCAGCAGCTCAGGGAATTCACCCCTCCACTTT. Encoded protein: CASSSGNSPLHF.

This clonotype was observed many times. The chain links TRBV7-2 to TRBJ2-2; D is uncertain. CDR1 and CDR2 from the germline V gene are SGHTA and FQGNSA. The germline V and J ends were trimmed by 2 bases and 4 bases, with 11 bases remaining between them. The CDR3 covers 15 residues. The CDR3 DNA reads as TGTGCCAGCAGCTTACCCGGTGTGGTCACCGGGGAGCTGTTTTTT. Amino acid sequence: CASSLPGVVTGELFF.

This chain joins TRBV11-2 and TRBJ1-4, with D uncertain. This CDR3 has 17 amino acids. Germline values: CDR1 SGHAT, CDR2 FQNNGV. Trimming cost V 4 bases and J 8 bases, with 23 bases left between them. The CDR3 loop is CASSYPLSRLVGEKLFF. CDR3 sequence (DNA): TGTGCCAGCAGCTACCCTCTGAGTAGGCTCGTTGGGGAAAAACTGTTTTTT.

CDR3: CASSVLQAYNEQFF. The CDR3 nucleotides read TGTGCCAGCAGTGTTTTACAGGCCTACAATGAGCAGTTCTTC. The chain has TRBV2 and TRBJ2-1; tentatively, D is TRBD1 (5 bases). The V end lost 4 bases, the J end lost 2 bases, and 9 bases lay between the germline ends. The CDR3 contains 14 residues. Germline CDR1 and CDR2: SNHLY and FYNNEI.

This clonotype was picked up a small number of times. CDR3 DNA: TGTGCCAGTAGTATAGATCGTTGGGGCGAAGATACGCAGTATTTT. It yields the protein CASSIDRWGEDTQYF. V is TRBV19 and J is TRBJ2-3, with D maybe TRBD1 (5 bases). The CDR3 is made up of 15 amino acids. V lost 0 bases and J 5 bases, leaving 12 bases between the germline ends. Germline CDR1 and CDR2: LNHDA and SQIVND (reference sequence).